The 10 T cell receptor beta chains in this list originate from one sample, sequenced in a study of spatial heterogeneity in lung cancer (dated 2019 in TCRdb). The time point label for this specimen denotes: sample taken at primary tumor resection. Without any cell sorting, TCR sequencing was performed on whole RNA extracted either from tumor and nontumor lung tissue or from cryopreserved PBMC samples. Libraries were built with 5' RACE. Sequencer: NextSeq 500. TCRdb reanalyzed the raw reads on its own, using fastp at Q25 for trimming and MiXCR for clone calling, and kept in-frame beta chains. Identical CDR3 proteins give one entry, which carries the most common genes and DNA. The sample yields some 87,000 distinct CDR3 sequences; over 8.5% were counted once. The ten largest clones add up to less than 9% of the sample. The starting material was PBMCs, obtained at surgery. These receptors all stem from a male donor with early-stage non-small cell lung cancer.

This clonotype was seen repeatedly, ten times or more. The chain links TRBV28 to TRBJ1-1; no reliable D call. Trimming removed 5 bases at V and 3 bases at J, with 10 bases between. This CDR3 contains 13 residues. CDR1 is MDHEN, CDR2 SYDVKM, per germline. DNA of the CDR3: TGTGCCAGCAGTCACCCCTGGGACACTGAAGCTTTCTTT. It is translated as CASSHPWDTEAFF. The entire variable domain, with the rest obtained from reference TRBV28 and TRBJ1-1, is as follows: DVKVTQSSRYLVKRTGEKVFLECVQDMDHENMFWYRQDPGLGLRLIYFSYDVKMKEKGDIPEGYSVSREKKERFSLILESASTNQTSMYLCASSHPWDTEAFFGQGTRLTVV.

The chain links TRBV5-1 to TRBJ2-1; 7 positions match TRBD2. Trimming took 2 bases from V and 5 from J; bases not matched to a gene: 10. There are 16 residues in the CDR3. The germline V gene encodes CDR1 SGHRS and CDR2 YFSETQ. The CDR3 region has the DNA TGCGCCAGCAGCTTTGGGCGCGGGAGTCAGGACAATGAGCAGTTCTTC. As protein: CASSFGRGSQDNEQFF.

This clonotype was counted many times. The chain couples TRBV4-2 to TRBJ2-6; no clear D gene. Per the germline V gene, CDR1 is LGHNA and CDR2 is YNFKEQ. Trimming left V 1 base short and J 0 bases short, with 4 bases between. This CDR3 spans 15 amino acids. The CDR3 DNA reads TGTGCCAGCAGCCAAGGAGTCTCTGGGGCCAACGTCCTGACTTTC. This codes for CASSQGVSGANVLTF.

This chain connects TRBV4-1 to TRBJ2-5; D is possibly TRBD2 (6 bases). V dropped 0 bases and J dropped 5 bases, with 19 bases sitting between them. The CDR3 has 17 amino acids. The germline V gene has CDR1 MGHRA and CDR2 YSYEKL. CDR3: CASSQDYPPGAGETQYF. In DNA form, the CDR3 reads TGCGCCAGCAGCCAAGATTACCCCCCGGGAGCTGGGGAGACCCAGTACTTC.

This clonotype was counted between two and nine times. The CDR3 sequence: CAWSGGTSGYNEQFF. In DNA, the CDR3 is TGTGCCTGGAGTGGGGGGACTAGCGGCTACAATGAGCAGTTCTTC. The rearrangement links TRBV30 to TRBJ2-1, with 11 positions matching TRBD2. Germline V gives CDR1 GTSNPN, CDR2 SVGIG (reference sequence). CDR3 length: 15 residues. V lost 1 base and J lost 3; bases outside the gene matches: 2.

This chain links TRBV3-1 with TRBJ2-2; D may match TRBD1 or TRBD2 (5 bases each). Germline V CDR1 and CDR2: LGHDT, YNNKEL (reference sequence). This CDR3 has 14 residues. V lost 4 bases, J lost 6 bases, and 12 bases lay in between. In DNA form, the CDR3 reads TGTGCCAGCAGCCTATCGGGACGATCCGGGGAGCTGTTTTTT. Residues: CASSLSGRSGELFF.

Ten or more counts support this clonotype. The CDR3 protein is CASSPGVWTDTQYF. The CDR3 nucleotides are TGTGCCAGCAGTCCAGGGGTTTGGACAGATACGCAGTATTTT. The chain has TRBV6-5 and TRBJ2-3; possibly TRBD1 for D (6 bases). Trimming removed 5 bases from V and 3 bases from J, with 12 bases in between. The CDR3 has 14 amino acids. Germline V gene data show CDR1 as MNHEY and CDR2 as SVGAGI.

In the case of this clonotype: A much larger clone differs by one base, so this may be a read error. As the CDR3 is not closed by the conserved phenylalanine or tryptophan, this likely results from a read error. The rearrangement links TRBV9 to TRBJ2-2; no definite D call. Between the trimmed V and J ends, which lost 1 base and 6 bases, there was a span of 16 bases. There are 16 residues in the CDR3. From germline, CDR1 is SGDLS and CDR2 YYNGEE. The CDR3 nucleotides read TGTGCCAGCAGCGTACGCCCTGGCCAATACGCCGGGGAGCTGTTTTCT. Protein sequence: CASSVRPGQYAGELFS.

This clonotype was recorded many times. Written as DNA, the CDR3 is TGCAGCGTCGCCCGGGACAGGGGAGGAGAGGGCTACACCTTC. Residues: CSVARDRGGEGYTF. This rearrangement joins TRBV29-1 to TRBJ1-2; TRBD1 matches at 10 bases. The junction had 12 bases not matched to a gene; V was cut back by 6 bases and J by 8 bases. The CDR3 length is 14 residues. Germline values: CDR1 SQVTM, CDR2 ANQGSEA. Using reference TRBV29-1 and TRBJ1-2 for the parts outside the CDR3, the full variable domain is SAVISQKPSRDICQRGTSLTIQCQVDSQVTMMFWYRQQPGQSLTLIATANQGSEATYESGFVIDKFPISRPNLTFSTLTVSNMSPEDSSIYLCSVARDRGGEGYTFGSGTRLTVV.

The sample holds a few counts of this clonotype. The chain joins TRBV12-3 or TRBV12-4 to TRBJ1-3; D not resolved. Deletions cut 5 bases from V and 0 bases from J, with 14 bases between. The CDR3 is 16 amino acids. The CDR3 loop is CASSPRSVLSGNTIYF. The CDR3 DNA is TGTGCCAGCAGTCCACGATCCGTCCTCTCTGGAAACACCATATATTTT.